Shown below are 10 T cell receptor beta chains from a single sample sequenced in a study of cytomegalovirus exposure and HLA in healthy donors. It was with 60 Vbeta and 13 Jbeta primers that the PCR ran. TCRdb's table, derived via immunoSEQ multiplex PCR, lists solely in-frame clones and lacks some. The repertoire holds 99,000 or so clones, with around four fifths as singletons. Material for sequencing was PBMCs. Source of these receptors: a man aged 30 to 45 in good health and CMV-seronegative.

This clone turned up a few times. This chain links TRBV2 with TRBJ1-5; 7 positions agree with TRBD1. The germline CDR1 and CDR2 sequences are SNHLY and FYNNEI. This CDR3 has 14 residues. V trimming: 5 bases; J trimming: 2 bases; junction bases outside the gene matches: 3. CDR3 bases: TGTGCCAGCAGTCTAACAGGGGGCAATCAGCCCCAGCATTTT. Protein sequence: CASSLTGGNQPQHF. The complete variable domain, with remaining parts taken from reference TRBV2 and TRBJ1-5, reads EPEVTQTPSHQVTQMGQEVILRCVPISNHLYFYWYRQILGQKVEFLVSFYNNEISEKSEIFDDQFSVERPDGSNFTLKIRSTKLEDSAMYFCASSLTGGNQPQHFGDGTRLSIL.

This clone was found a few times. CDR3 DNA sequence: TGTGCCAGTAGCGAGGGGGTAGGCACTGAAGCTTTCTTT. It translates to CASSEGVGTEAFF. The chain carries TRBV19 and TRBJ1-1; a weak D match, TRBD1 (6 bases). The CDR3 has 13 amino acids. Trimming took 6 bases from V and 4 from J, leaving 12 bases between them. The germline CDR1 and CDR2 sequences are LNHDA and SQIVND (reference sequence).

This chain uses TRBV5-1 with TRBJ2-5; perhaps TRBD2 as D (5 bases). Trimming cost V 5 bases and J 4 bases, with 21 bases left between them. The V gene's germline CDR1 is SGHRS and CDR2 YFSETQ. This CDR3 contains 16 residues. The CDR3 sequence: CASSSALVGFGETQYF. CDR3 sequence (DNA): TGCGCCAGCAGTAGCGCTTTGGTTGGGTTCGGAGAGACCCAGTACTTC.

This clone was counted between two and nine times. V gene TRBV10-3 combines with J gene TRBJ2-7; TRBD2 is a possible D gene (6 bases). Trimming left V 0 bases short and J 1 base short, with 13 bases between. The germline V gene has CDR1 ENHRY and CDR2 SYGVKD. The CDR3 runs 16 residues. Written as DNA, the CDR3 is TGTGCCATCAGTGAGTCGGTCCTAGCGAATTCCTACGAGCAGTACTTC. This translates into CAISESVLANSYEQYF.

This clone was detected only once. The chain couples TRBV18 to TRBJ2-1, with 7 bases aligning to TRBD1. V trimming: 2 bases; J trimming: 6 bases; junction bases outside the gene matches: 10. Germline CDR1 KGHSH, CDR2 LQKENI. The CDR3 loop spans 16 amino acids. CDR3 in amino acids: CASSPERNRGINEQFF. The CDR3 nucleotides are TGTGCCAGCTCACCAGAACGGAACAGGGGTATCAATGAGCAGTTCTTC.

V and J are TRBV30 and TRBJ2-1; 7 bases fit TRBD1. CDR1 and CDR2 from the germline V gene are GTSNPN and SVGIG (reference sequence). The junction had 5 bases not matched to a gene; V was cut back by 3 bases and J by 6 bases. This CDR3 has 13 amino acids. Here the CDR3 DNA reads TGTGCCTGGAGCATGGGACAGACCAATGAGCAGTTCTTC. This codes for CAWSMGQTNEQFF.

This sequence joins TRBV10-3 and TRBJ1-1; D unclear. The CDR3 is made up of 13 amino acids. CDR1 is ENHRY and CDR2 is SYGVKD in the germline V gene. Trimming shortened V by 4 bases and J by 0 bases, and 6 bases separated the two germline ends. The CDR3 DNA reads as TGTGCCATCAGTGCTACGATGAACACTGAAGCTTTCTTT. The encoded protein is CAISATMNTEAFF.

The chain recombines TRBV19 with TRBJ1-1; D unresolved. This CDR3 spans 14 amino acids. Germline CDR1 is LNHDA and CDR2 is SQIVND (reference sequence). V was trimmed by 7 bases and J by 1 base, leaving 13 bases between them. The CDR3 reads CASTIGGGNTEAFF. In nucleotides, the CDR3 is TGTGCCAGTACAATAGGAGGAGGGAACACTGAAGCTTTCTTT.

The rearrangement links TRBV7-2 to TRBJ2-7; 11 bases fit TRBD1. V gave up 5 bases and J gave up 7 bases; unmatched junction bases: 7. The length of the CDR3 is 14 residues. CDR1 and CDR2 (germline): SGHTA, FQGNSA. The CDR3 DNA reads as TGTGCCAGCAGCGGGGGGACAGGGGGTAGGGAGCAGTACTTC. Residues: CASSGGTGGREQYF.

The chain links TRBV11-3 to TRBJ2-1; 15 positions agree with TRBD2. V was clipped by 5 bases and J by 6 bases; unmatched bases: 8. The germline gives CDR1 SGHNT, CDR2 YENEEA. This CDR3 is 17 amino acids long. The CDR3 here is CASSDGLAGGPFNEQFF. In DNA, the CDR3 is TGTGCCAGCAGCGACGGACTAGCGGGGGGGCCTTTCAATGAGCAGTTCTTC.